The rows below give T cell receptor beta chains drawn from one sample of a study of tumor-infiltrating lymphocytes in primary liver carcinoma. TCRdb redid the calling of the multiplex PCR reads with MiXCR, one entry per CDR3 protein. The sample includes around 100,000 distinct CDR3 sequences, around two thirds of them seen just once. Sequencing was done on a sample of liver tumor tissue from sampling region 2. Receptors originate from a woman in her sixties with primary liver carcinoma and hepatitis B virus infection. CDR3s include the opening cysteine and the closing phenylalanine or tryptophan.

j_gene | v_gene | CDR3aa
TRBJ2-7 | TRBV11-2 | CASSFGGTSYEQYF
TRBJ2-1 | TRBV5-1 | CASSISSGSSYNKQFF
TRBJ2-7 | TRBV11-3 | CASGPGTGGNYEQYF
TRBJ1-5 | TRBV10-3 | CAISPTGNSQPQHF
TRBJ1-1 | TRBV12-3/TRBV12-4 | CASRTGPNTEAFF
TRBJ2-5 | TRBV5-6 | CASSLQTAIQETQYF
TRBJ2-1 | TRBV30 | CAWATGLANDEQFF
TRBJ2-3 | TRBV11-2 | CAGSLGTSEDTQYF
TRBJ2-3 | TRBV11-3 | CASSLVSGGTDSQYF
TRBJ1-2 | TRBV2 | CASPPSGVRPDYGYTF
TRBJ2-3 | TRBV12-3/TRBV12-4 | CASSPSLLFGGTQYF
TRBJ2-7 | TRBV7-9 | CASSLNRALAGGSSEQYF
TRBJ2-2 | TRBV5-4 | CASSLELTVISNTGGLFF
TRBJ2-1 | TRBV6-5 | CASSRSGCNAQFF
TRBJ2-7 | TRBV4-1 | CASSLSSNRGLAGGGNYEQYF
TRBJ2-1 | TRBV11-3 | CTNSSRGARTMVNEQFF
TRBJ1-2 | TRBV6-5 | CASSKGEQGSHGYTF
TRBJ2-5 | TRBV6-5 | CASSYGYNRGLETQYF
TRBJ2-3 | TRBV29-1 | CSVKIAGGPTDTQYF
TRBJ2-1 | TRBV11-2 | CTSSLDPAGTYEQFF
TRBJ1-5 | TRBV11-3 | CASSLGGDQPQHF
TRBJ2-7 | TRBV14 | CASSRGLAGGLTYEQYF
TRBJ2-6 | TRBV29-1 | CSVVGEDSGANVLTF
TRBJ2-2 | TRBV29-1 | CSVLDIYTGELFF
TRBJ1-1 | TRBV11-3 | CTSSQDGSNTEAFF
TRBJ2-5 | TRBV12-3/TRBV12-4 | CASSLPKTQYF
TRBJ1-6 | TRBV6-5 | CASSYMNSPLHF
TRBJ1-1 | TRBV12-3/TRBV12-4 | CASSLSGDGTEAFF
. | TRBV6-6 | CASSYGFGIGVSTDTQHF
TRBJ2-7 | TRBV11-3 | CASIPGTGGNYEQYF
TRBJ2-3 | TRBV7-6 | CASSLPGSGSDTHYF
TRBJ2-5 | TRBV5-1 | CASSLGPTQETQYF
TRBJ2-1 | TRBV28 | CASSLGGLASSYNEQFF
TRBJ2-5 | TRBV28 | CASSKFAGAQDPQYF
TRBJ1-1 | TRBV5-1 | CASSFENRNTEAFF
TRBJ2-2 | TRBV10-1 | CASSERGPDTRELFF
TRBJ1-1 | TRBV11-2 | CASAVSGGLKNTEAFF
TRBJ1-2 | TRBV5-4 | CASSPGEGGYTF
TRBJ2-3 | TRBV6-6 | CASSYSRGSSRGTDTQYF
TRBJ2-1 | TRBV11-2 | CASSLGLAGGRNSYNEQFF
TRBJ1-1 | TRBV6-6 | CTSNIRTGDSEAFF
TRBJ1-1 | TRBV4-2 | CVSRLKWDTEAFF
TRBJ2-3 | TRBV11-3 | CTSSPGTRGLTFQRDTQYF
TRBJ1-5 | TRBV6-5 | CASSPAPGQGSPNQHF
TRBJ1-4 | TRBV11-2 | CASSSTETTRATSEKLFF
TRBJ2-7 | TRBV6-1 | CATRAGEFLYEQYF
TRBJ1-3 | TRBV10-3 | CSISEQRGSGNTIYF
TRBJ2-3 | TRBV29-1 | CSLRETPDGSLADTQYF
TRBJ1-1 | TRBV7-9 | CASSSPVTLAAFF
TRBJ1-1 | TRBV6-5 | CASSYGTGNTEVFF
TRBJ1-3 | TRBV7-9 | CASRSDRQGNTIYF
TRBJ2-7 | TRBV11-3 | CASGTGTGGNYEQYF
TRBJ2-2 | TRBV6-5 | CASSYGPSVPGELLF
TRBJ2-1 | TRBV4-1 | CASGQELTRHSEQFF
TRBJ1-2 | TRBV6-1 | CASGGSNYGYTF
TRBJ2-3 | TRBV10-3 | CANSRQVGADTQYF
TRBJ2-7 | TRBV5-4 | CASSVGPGCYEQYF
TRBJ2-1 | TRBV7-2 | CASSLAVHDEQFF
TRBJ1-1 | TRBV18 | CASSPTGQTESFF
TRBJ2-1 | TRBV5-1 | CASSTGLVGVCNEQFF